What follows are 13 T cell receptor beta chains derived from one specimen sequenced in a study of Tregs in tolerant kidney transplant recipients. Measured with immunoSEQ multiplex PCR; TCRdb has only the in-frame clones, and not every one. The sample contains some 62,000 clones, nearly 98% of which appear only once. The sample here was Tregs from blood, taken before the transplant. The origin of the receptors is a human donor who received a combined kidney and bone marrow transplant.

The CDR3 DNA reads TGTGCCAGCAGCGTAGGGGCAGGGCTAATACAGAAGTACAATGAGCAGTTCTTC. Translation gives CASSVGAGLIQKYNEQFF. The chain combines TRBV9 with TRBJ2-1, with TRBD1 as a possible D gene (5 bases). The CDR3 sequence is 18 residues long. V gave up 0 bases and J gave up 4 bases, with 20 bases separating them. Germline V gene data show CDR1 as SGDLS and CDR2 as YYNGEE.

The CDR3 DNA sequence: TGTGCCAGCAGAATTCCAGGGATGGGAACTGGAAACACCATATATTTT. Translated, it gives CASRIPGMGTGNTIYF. V usage is TRBV28 and J usage is TRBJ1-3, with a possible D match to TRBD1 (5 bases). The CDR3 loop spans 16 amino acids. V was shortened by 6 bases and J by 2 bases, with 17 bases between the two germline ends. Germline-derived CDR1 and CDR2 are MDHEN and SYDVKM.

CDR3 in amino acids: CASSIGQGGFYGYTF. CDR3 in DNA: TGTGCCAGCAGCATTGGACAGGGAGGTTTCTATGGCTACACCTTC. The gene calls are TRBV6-5 and TRBJ1-2, with 8 bases lining up with TRBD1. V lost 6 bases and J lost 4; bases outside the gene matches: 10. Germline V gene sequence: CDR1 MNHEY, CDR2 SVGAGI. This CDR3 contains 15 residues.

Turning to this clone: At the DNA level, this CDR3 is encoded by other sequences in the same sample as well. The chain links TRBV7-3 to TRBJ2-2; maybe TRBD2 (6 bases). This CDR3 spans 14 amino acids. Germline V gene lookup returns CDR1 SGHTA and CDR2 FQGTGA. Trimming shortened V by 5 bases and J by 1 base, and 8 bases separated the two germline ends. CDR3 DNA sequence: TGTGCCAGCAGCCCGGGACTGAACACCGGGGAGCTGTTTTTT. Translated: CASSPGLNTGELFF.

This chain joins TRBV5-4 and TRBJ2-7; a possible D gene is TRBD2 (5 bases). Trimming removed 5 bases at V and 2 bases at J, with 17 bases between. This CDR3 is 15 amino acids long. The germline gives CDR1 SGHNT, CDR2 YYREEE (reference sequence). The CDR3 spells CASSIGLAVPYEQYF. The CDR3 DNA reads TGTGCCAGCAGTATAGGACTGGCGGTTCCCTACGAGCAGTACTTC.

CDR3 sequence (DNA): TGTGCCAGCAGCCAAGCAGTTAGTAGCGGGTTAGAGACCCAGTACTTC. Translated: CASSQAVSSGLETQYF. The chain joins TRBV4-2 to TRBJ2-5; 7 bases agree with TRBD2. Losses at the gene ends were 1 base for V and 4 bases for J; bases not matched to a gene: 9. Germline V CDR1 and CDR2: LGHNA, YNFKEQ. The CDR3 totals 16 residues.

The CDR3 region has the DNA TGTGCCAGCAGTGATATTTTTACAGGGGGAGGATCCGGCTACACCTTC. This codes for CASSDIFTGGGSGYTF. The chain joins TRBV6-1 to TRBJ1-2; TRBD1 aligns across 8 bases. The junction had 14 bases not matched to a gene; V was cut back by 3 bases and J by 8 bases. The CDR3 runs to 16 residues. CDR1 MNHNS and CDR2 SASEGT come from the germline V gene.

The chain combines TRBV6-4 with TRBJ1-1; no reliable D call. The CDR3 contains 13 residues. Germline V CDR1 and CDR2: MRHNA, SNTAGT. The V and J ends lost 4 bases and 1 base respectively, with 7 bases between them. The CDR3 sequence is CASSVEENTEAFF. CDR3 bases: TGTGCCAGCAGTGTTGAGGAGAACACTGAAGCTTTCTTT.

The rearrangement joins TRBV6-1 to TRBJ1-1, with D perhaps TRBD1 (6 bases). V lost 9 bases, J lost 0 bases, and 11 bases lay in between. Germline V gives CDR1 MNHNS, CDR2 SASEGT. The CDR3 extends over 13 amino acids. Here the CDR3 reads CASVQGMNTEAFF. The CDR3 bases are TGTGCCAGTGTACAGGGCATGAACACTGAAGCTTTCTTT.

The gene calls are TRBV7-2 and TRBJ2-7; 16 nucleotides match TRBD2. CDR1 and CDR2 from the germline V gene are SGHTA and FQGNSA. V dropped 4 bases and J dropped 7; count of bases not matched to a gene: 4. The CDR3 is 15 residues long. CDR3 nucleotide sequence: TGTGCCAGCAGCTCGGGGACTAGCGGGGGGGTAGAGCAGTACTTC. Encoded protein: CASSSGTSGGVEQYF.

The rearrangement links TRBV5-1 to TRBJ1-6; the D gene is possibly TRBD1 (5 bases). The CDR3 has 14 residues. Germline V gene sequence: CDR1 SGHRS, CDR2 YFSETQ. Trimming took off 5 bases at V and 10 bases at J, with 16 bases between the two ends. The CDR3, as DNA: TGCGCCAGCAGGCGGGACCATTCAGGATCACCCCTCCACTTT. Residues: CASRRDHSGSPLHF.

The J gene is TRBJ1-5, the V gene TRBV7-2; the D is unclear. Germline CDR1 SGHTA, CDR2 FQGNSA. Trimming removed 1 base from V and 1 base from J, with 17 bases in between. The CDR3 runs to 18 residues. As DNA, the CDR3 is TGTGCCAGCAGCTTAGTCTTTTTTCGGGATGGGAGCAATCAGCCCCAGCATTTT. This sequence encodes CASSLVFFRDGSNQPQHF.

The V gene is TRBV6-5, the J gene TRBJ2-7; a possible D gene is TRBD1 (5 bases). The CDR3 loop spans 13 amino acids. Germline V CDR1 and CDR2: MNHEY, SVGAGI. V lost 6 bases to trimming and J lost 3 bases, with 12 bases between them. CDR3 DNA: TGTGCCAGCAGCCAGGGATCTTTCTACGAGCAGTACTTC. It specifies CASSQGSFYEQYF.